The subject of this entry is one T cell receptor (beta chain). The CDR3 loop spans 15 amino acids. CDR1 is ENHRY, CDR2 SYGVKD, per germline. J was trimmed by 2 bases and V by 10 bases; bases with no gene match: 7. This specimen belongs to a study of blood T cell repertoires in COVID-19. Study-level information: Samples representing acute and convalescent COVID-19 were sourced from the United States, Italy and Spain. PBMCs, B-cell-depleted T cells, or T cells provided the cDNA or gDNA that made up the material.

Per the study methods: The assay estimated nucleated cells by amplifying reference gene primers. Assay: immunoSEQ multiplex PCR; the TCRdb copy retains only in-frame clones and omits some. V and J calls and clone size are those listed in that table; D and trimming were worked out from the DNA. The sample includes approximately 160,000 clones, under 85% seen only once; the top ten take about 1.2%. The V gene is TRBV10-3, the J gene TRBJ2-3; 12 bases align to TRBD2. The TCR was taken from a man aged 55 to 69 who had recovered from COVID-19. The sequencing sample was made of peripheral blood. CDR3 bases: TGTGCCACAATACTAGCGGGGGGCTCCACAGATACGCAGTATTTT. This encodes CATILAGGSTDTQYF.